This is a list of T cell receptor beta chains from one sample in a study of OX40 agonist ivuxolimab in advanced cancers. Measured with immunoSEQ multiplex PCR; TCRdb has only the in-frame clones, and not every one. The table lists roughly 79,000 clones, about 89% of them singletons. The sample here was CD4+ or CD8+ T cells sorted from blood, taken in a trial of the OX40 agonist ivuxolimab. Receptors were obtained from an adult with an advanced solid tumor such as melanoma, head and neck, liver or kidney cancer. Each CDR3 is given without its conserved first and last residue. Each record gives: CDR3 length, J gene, V gene, CDR3 protein.

len: 11; j_gene: TRBJ2-7; v_gene: TRBV5-1; CDR3aa: ASSPTTYYEQY
len: 13; j_gene: TRBJ2-1; v_gene: TRBV19; CDR3aa: ASRPVDQGYNEQF
len: 13; j_gene: TRBJ1-2; v_gene: TRBV6-5; CDR3aa: ATCSRLGDDYGYT
len: 13; j_gene: TRBJ2-1; v_gene: TRBV7-2; CDR3aa: ASRVTSGIKNEQF
len: 10; j_gene: TRBJ1-1; v_gene: TRBV10-3; CDR3aa: AISPSDTEAF
len: 11; j_gene: TRBJ2-7; v_gene: TRBV28; CDR3aa: ASAALGSHEQY
len: 13; j_gene: TRBJ1-5; v_gene: TRBV7-2; CDR3aa: ASSLDLAGGQPQH
len: 13; j_gene: TRBJ1-3; v_gene: TRBV5-1; CDR3aa: ASSLGGFSGNTIY
len: 10; j_gene: TRBJ1-1; v_gene: TRBV6-6; CDR3aa: ASSFRSTEAF
len: 19; j_gene: TRBJ2-1; v_gene: TRBV12-5; CDR3aa: ASGLVRSSSGSEMAYNEQF
len: 12; j_gene: TRBJ2-3; v_gene: TRBV6-5; CDR3aa: ASSPGVGTDTQY
len: 10; j_gene: TRBJ2-3; v_gene: TRBV2; CDR3aa: ASSIAGDTQY
len: 10; j_gene: TRBJ2-6; v_gene: TRBV7-9; CDR3aa: ATDSGANVLT
len: 12; j_gene: TRBJ1-5; v_gene: TRBV18; CDR3aa: ASSPGQGNQPQH
len: 14; j_gene: TRBJ2-1; v_gene: TRBV11-3; CDR3aa: ASSFRGSPRYNEQF
len: 12; j_gene: TRBJ1-2; v_gene: TRBV29-1; CDR3aa: SVEDWRNSEGYT
len: 16; j_gene: TRBJ2-7; v_gene: TRBV5-1; CDR3aa: ASSLAPAAAGGAYEQY
len: 9; j_gene: TRBJ2-7; v_gene: TRBV14; CDR3aa: VSSPSYEQY
len: 11; j_gene: TRBJ1-2; v_gene: TRBV28; CDR3aa: ASSLAGYYGYT
len: 13; j_gene: TRBJ2-1; v_gene: TRBV25-1; CDR3aa: ATTSGTRSYNEQF
len: 12; j_gene: TRBJ2-7; v_gene: TRBV19; CDR3aa: ASNSGEGPYEQY
len: 13; j_gene: TRBJ2-3; v_gene: TRBV19; CDR3aa: ASNPGQGGTDTQY
len: 14; j_gene: TRBJ2-3; v_gene: TRBV7-2; CDR3aa: ASSSAGTTSTDTQY
len: 13; j_gene: TRBJ2-7; v_gene: TRBV11-2; CDR3aa: ASSLGPWSSYEQY
len: 12; j_gene: TRBJ2-1; v_gene: TRBV2; CDR3aa: ASSGDSPSDEQF
len: 14; j_gene: TRBJ2-3; v_gene: TRBV7-9; CDR3aa: ASSPGQGIRTDTQY
len: 9; j_gene: TRBJ2-6; v_gene: TRBV30; CDR3aa: AWRTTNVLT
len: 11; j_gene: TRBJ2-5; v_gene: TRBV11-2; CDR3aa: ASSLWGEETQY
len: 14; j_gene: TRBJ1-4; v_gene: TRBV9; CDR3aa: ASSPGQGLVAEKLF
len: 12; j_gene: TRBJ2-7; v_gene: TRBV5-1; CDR3aa: ASKYGQGDYEQY
len: 13; j_gene: TRBJ2-7; v_gene: TRBV6-5; CDR3aa: ASSSTGTGRAEQY